A single sample gave rise to the 22 T cell receptor beta chains below, sequenced in a study of T cells expressing NK-cell markers. Reanalyzing the 5' RACE reads, TCRdb keeps one entry per CDR3 protein, without DNA. The table lists approximately 380,000 distinct CDR3 sequences. The material sequenced was blood T cells: a sorted CD56 or NKG2C T cell subset, CD4+ or CD8+ T cells, or bulk PBMC T cells (not recorded which). The receptors originated from a man aged 18 to 69 in good health.

This chain uses TRBV19 with TRBJ2-1; the TRBD2 assignment by TCRdb is unverifiable without DNA. Germline V gives CDR1 LNHDA, CDR2 SQIVND (reference sequence). The CDR3 extends over 14 amino acids. This CDR3 is CASSTSGTSGEQFF.

V usage is TRBV20-1 and J usage is TRBJ2-4; the TCRdb call, TRBD2, lacks DNA for checking. This CDR3 comprises 15 residues. Germline V gene data show CDR1 as DFQATT and CDR2 as SNEGSKA (reference sequence). The chain's CDR3 is CSAHSGDGAKNIQYF.

This CDR3 reads CASSLSPGSSGANVLTF. This chain uses TRBV5-1 with TRBJ2-6; there is no DNA to check the TCRdb D call of TRBD1. The V gene's germline CDR1 is SGHRS and CDR2 YFSETQ. This CDR3 spans 17 amino acids. The full variable domain, in which reference TRBV5-1 and TRBJ2-6 provide the parts outside the CDR3, is KAGVTQTPRYLIKTRGQQVTLSCSPISGHRSVSWYQQTPGQGLQFLFEYFSETQRNKGNFPGRFSGRQFSNSRSEMNVSTLELGDSALYLCASSLSPGSSGANVLTFGAGSRLTVL.

The genes are TRBV6-1 and TRBJ2-2; TCRdb calls TRBD2, which cannot be checked without DNA. This CDR3 has 16 amino acids. Germline V gene lookup returns CDR1 MNHNS and CDR2 SASEGT. CDR3 in amino acids: CAVCGMSSGTGELFFF.

The chain employs TRBV18 and TRBJ1-1; no DNA is available, so the TRBD1 call from TCRdb remains unchecked. The germline V gene has CDR1 KGHSH and CDR2 LQKENI. The CDR3 covers 15 residues. The CDR3 is CASSTNQGGNTEAFF.

The chain uses TRBV20-1 and TRBJ1-4. Germline loops: CDR1 DFQATT, CDR2 SNEGSKA (reference sequence). This CDR3 has 12 amino acids. The CDR3 reads CSAAGYGEKLFF.

The chain combines TRBV2 with TRBJ1-6; TCRdb's D gene call, TRBD1, goes unchecked for lack of DNA. This CDR3 has 15 amino acids. Germline CDR1 is SNHLY and CDR2 is FYNNEI. The CDR3 reads CASTRDRGHNSPLHF.

The chain has TRBV2 and TRBJ1-2; TCRdb's assignment of TRBD1 cannot be checked, as there is no DNA. The CDR3 extends over 15 amino acids. The V gene's germline CDR1 is SNHLY and CDR2 FYNNEI. The CDR3 sequence: CASTKNPGQSYGYTF.

The J gene is TRBJ2-3, the V gene TRBV10-3; lacking DNA, the TRBD1 call made by TCRdb goes unchecked. Germline-derived CDR1 and CDR2 are ENHRY and SYGVKD. This CDR3 has 16 residues. The CDR3 here is CAISEVLGGFTDTQYF.

V usage is TRBV18 and J usage is TRBJ1-3; TCRdb lists TRBD1, though no DNA is available to test this call. Germline V CDR1 and CDR2: KGHSH, LQKENI. The CDR3 covers 18 residues. The CDR3 here is CASSLFRTGNNSGNTIYF. The entire variable domain, with the rest obtained from reference TRBV18 and TRBJ1-3, is as follows: NAGVMQNPRHLVRRRGQEARLRCSPMKGHSHVYWYRQLPEEGLKFMVYLQKENIIDESGMPKERFSAEFPKEGPSILRIQQVVRGDSAAYFCASSLFRTGNNSGNTIYFGEGSWLTVV.

This chain connects TRBV12-3 or TRBV12-4 to TRBJ2-3. The CDR3 runs 13 residues. CDR3 protein: CASSPRNPNTQYF.

The chain couples TRBV20-1 to TRBJ1-5. Per germline, CDR1 DFQATT and CDR2 SNEGSKA (reference sequence). The CDR3 is 13 residues long. CDR3 protein: CSAALGGGQPQHF.

The rearrangement links TRBV5-1 to TRBJ2-5. There are 15 residues in the CDR3. Germline CDR1 and CDR2: SGHRS and YFSETQ. The CDR3 spells CASSFQPQVGETQYF.

The chain has TRBV20-1 and TRBJ2-1; as DNA is missing, the TRBD2 call by TCRdb cannot be tested. The CDR3 sequence is 19 residues long. CDR1 and CDR2 from the germline V gene are DFQATT and SNEGSKA (reference sequence). The CDR3 here is CSARDTRSSGPPQYNEQFF.

The genes are TRBV5-6 and TRBJ1-1; with no DNA, the TCRdb D assignment of TRBD1 cannot be verified. The CDR3 length is 14 residues. Per germline, CDR1 SGHDT and CDR2 YYEEEE. CDR3 residues: CASSQGNSNTEAFF. The whole variable domain, filled in from reference TRBV5-6 and TRBJ1-1, reads DAGVTQSPTHLIKTRGQQVTLRCSPKSGHDTVSWYQQALGQGPQFIFQYYEEEERQRGNFPDRFSGHQFPNYSSELNVNALLLGDSALYLCASSQGNSNTEAFFGQGTRLTVV.

The chain couples TRBV20-1 to TRBJ1-1; TCRdb names TRBD1, which stays unverified in the absence of DNA. The germline V gene has CDR1 DFQATT and CDR2 SNEGSKA (reference sequence). The CDR3 loop spans 15 amino acids. CDR3 loop: CSASRDREVDTEAFF.

The CDR3 spells CASSLGTGVTEAFF. The chain employs TRBV5-1 and TRBJ1-1. This CDR3 has 14 residues. Germline CDR1 SGHRS, CDR2 YFSETQ.

This chain links TRBV20-1 with TRBJ2-3; with no DNA, the TCRdb D assignment of TRBD1 cannot be verified. CDR1 DFQATT and CDR2 SNEGSKA come from the germline V gene (reference sequence). This CDR3 is 17 amino acids long. This CDR3 reads CSATQPNRGQGADTQYF.

The rearrangement joins TRBV11-2 to TRBJ2-3; TCRdb calls TRBD2, which cannot be checked without DNA. This CDR3 region has 19 residues. Germline V gene sequence: CDR1 SGHAT, CDR2 FQNNGV. The CDR3 protein is CASSFRRASGGASTDTQYF.

V and J are TRBV11-2 and TRBJ2-1; as DNA is missing, the TRBD1 call by TCRdb cannot be tested. This CDR3 contains 14 residues. Germline lookup yields CDR1 SGHAT and CDR2 FQNNGV. CDR3 sequence reads: CASSRTGENNEQFF.

The chain links TRBV27 to TRBJ1-5. The CDR3 has 17 amino acids. Per germline, CDR1 MNHEY and CDR2 SMNVEV (reference sequence). The CDR3 is CASSPGPKGKANQPQHF.

V is TRBV10-2 and J is TRBJ2-4; with no DNA, the TCRdb D assignment of TRBD1 cannot be verified. CDR3 length: 15 residues. Germline V CDR1 and CDR2: WSHSY, SAAADI. The CDR3 sequence is CASSEARQGKNIQYF.